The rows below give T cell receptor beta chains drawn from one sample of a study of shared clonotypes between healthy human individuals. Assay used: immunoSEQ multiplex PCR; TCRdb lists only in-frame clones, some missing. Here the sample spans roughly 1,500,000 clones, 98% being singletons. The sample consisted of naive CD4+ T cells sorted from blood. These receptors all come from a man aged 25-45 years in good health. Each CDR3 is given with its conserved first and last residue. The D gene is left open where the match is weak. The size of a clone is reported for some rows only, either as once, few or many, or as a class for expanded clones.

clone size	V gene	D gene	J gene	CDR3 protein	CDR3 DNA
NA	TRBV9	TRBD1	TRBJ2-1	CASSVGTGGNVEQFF	TGTGCCAGCAGCGTAGGAACAGGGGGCAACGTTGAGCAGTTCTTC
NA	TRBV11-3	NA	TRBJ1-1	CASSLRENTDAFF	TGTGCCAGCAGCTTAAGGGAGAACACTGACGCTTTCTTT
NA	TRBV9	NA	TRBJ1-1	CASSAGDEAFF	TGTGCCAGCAGCGCTGGAGATGAAGCTTTCTTT
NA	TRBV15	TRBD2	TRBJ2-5	CATSRVAGSGETQYF	TGTGCCACCAGCAGAGTAGCGGGCAGCGGCGAGACCCAGTACTTC
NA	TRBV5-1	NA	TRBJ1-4	CASSPGVGNEKLFF	TGCGCCAGCAGCCCGGGGGTGGGTAATGAAAAACTGTTTTTT
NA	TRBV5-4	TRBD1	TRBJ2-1	CASSRGQVGNDEQFF	TGTGCCAGCAGCCGCGGACAGGTCGGGAACGATGAGCAGTTCTTC
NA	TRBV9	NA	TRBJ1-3	CASSPGHLNGNTIYF	TGTGCCAGCAGCCCGGGACATTTGAACGGAAACACCATATATTTT
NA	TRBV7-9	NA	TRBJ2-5	CASSLVHPGPQYF	TGTGCCAGCAGCTTAGTACACCCGGGACCCCAGTACTTC
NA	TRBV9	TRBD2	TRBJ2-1	CASSVGPLAGGYVQFF	TGTGCCAGCAGCGTAGGCCCGCTAGCGGGAGGATATGTGCAGTTCTTC
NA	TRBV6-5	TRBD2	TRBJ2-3	CASSYLGLAGTDTQYF	TGTGCCAGCAGTTACCTGGGACTAGCGGGCACAGATACGCAGTATTTT
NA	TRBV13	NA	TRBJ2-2	CASSLVASIWTGELFF	TGTGCCAGCAGCTTAGTAGCGAGCATATGGACCGGGGAGCTGTTTTTT
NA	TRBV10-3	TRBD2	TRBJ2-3	CAISEREGKDTQYF	TGTGCCATCAGTGAGCGGGAGGGCAAAGATACGCAGTATTTT
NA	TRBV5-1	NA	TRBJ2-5	CASSWVAEETQYF	TGCGCCAGCAGCTGGGTAGCGGAAGAGACCCAGTACTTC
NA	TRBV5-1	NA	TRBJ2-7	CASSLSIALDYEQYF	TGCGCCAGCAGCTTGTCCATAGCGCTCGACTACGAGCAGTACTTC
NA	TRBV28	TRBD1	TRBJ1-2	CASGPGGGYGYTF	TGTGCCAGCGGTCCAGGGGGCGGCTATGGCTACACCTTC
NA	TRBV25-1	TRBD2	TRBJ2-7	CASSPSGGEQYF	TGTGCCAGCAGTCCCTCGGGGGGTGAGCAGTACTTC
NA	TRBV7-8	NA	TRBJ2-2	CASSLDGTGELFF	TGTGCCAGCAGCTTAGATGGCACCGGGGAGCTGTTTTTT
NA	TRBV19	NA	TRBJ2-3	CASSILGAEDTQYF	TGTGCCAGTAGTATTTTGGGGGCGGAAGATACGCAGTATTTT
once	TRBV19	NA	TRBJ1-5	CASSNQGAGNQPQHF	TGTGCCAGTAGTAATCAGGGAGCGGGCAATCAGCCCCAGCATTTT
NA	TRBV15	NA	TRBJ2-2	CATRDFAGGGHTGELFF	TGTGCCACGAGAGATTTTGCAGGGGGAGGGCATACCGGGGAGCTGTTTTTT
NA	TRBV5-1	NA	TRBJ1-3	CASSMDGGNTIYF	TGCGCCAGCAGCATGGACGGAGGAAACACCATATATTTT
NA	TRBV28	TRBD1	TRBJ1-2	CGTGLIYGYTF	TGTGGGACAGGGTTGATCTATGGCTACACCTTC
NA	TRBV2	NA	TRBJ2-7	CASTPGLLIYEQYF	TGTGCCAGCACCCCCGGACTACTCATCTACGAGCAGTACTTC
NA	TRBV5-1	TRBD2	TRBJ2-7	CASSRTSGRAYEQYF	TGCGCCAGCAGTAGGACTAGCGGGAGGGCCTACGAGCAGTACTTC
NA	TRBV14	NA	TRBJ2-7	CASSQEHPQVHEQYF	TGTGCCAGCAGCCAAGAGCACCCACAGGTTCACGAGCAGTACTTC
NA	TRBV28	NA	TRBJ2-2	CASSLVGVGPGELFF	TGTGCCAGCAGTTTAGTGGGTGTCGGTCCCGGGGAGCTGTTTTTT
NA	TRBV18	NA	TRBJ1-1	CASSSVNTEAFF	TGTGCCAGCTCATCAGTGAACACTGAAGCTTTCTTT
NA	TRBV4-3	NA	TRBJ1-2	CASSQEGRGYGYTF	TGCGCCAGCAGCCAAGAAGGACGGGGTTATGGCTACACCTTC
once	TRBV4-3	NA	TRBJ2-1	CASSRHQGADIVSYNEQFF	TGCGCCAGCAGCCGACACCAGGGAGCGGATATCGTCTCCTACAATGAGCAGTTCTTC
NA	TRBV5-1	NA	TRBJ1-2	CASRPDGGGTHYGYTF	TGCGCCAGCCGTCCGGACGGGGGGGGCACCCACTATGGCTACACCTTC
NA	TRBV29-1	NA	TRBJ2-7	CSVAQGMGEQYF	TGCAGCGTTGCCCAGGGGATGGGCGAGCAGTACTTC
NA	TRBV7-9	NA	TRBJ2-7	CASSPGAHPRGLNYEQYF	TGTGCCAGCAGCCCCGGGGCGCACCCCCGAGGTCTGAACTACGAGCAGTACTTC
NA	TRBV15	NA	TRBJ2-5	CATSRHIAGPVLETQYF	TGTGCCACCAGCAGACATATCGCCGGCCCCGTTCTAGAGACCCAGTACTTC
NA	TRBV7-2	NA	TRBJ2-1	CASSLVDRPGFF	TGTGCCAGCAGCTTAGTCGACCGCCCCGGGTTCTTC
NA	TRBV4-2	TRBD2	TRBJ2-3	CASSHPGTTLRDTQYF	TGTGCCAGCAGCCATCCCGGGACTACCCTCCGCGATACGCAGTATTTT
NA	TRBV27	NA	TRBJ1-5	CASSLGFLSNQPQHF	TGTGCCAGCAGCTTGGGGTTTCTTAGCAATCAGCCCCAGCATTTT
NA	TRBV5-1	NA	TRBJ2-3	CASSFGQRTDTQYF	TGCGCCAGCAGCTTCGGACAGCGCACAGATACGCAGTATTTT
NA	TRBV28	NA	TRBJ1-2	CASSTPAGNYGYTF	TGTGCCAGCAGTACCCCGGCTGGCAACTATGGCTACACCTTC
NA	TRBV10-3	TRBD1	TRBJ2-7	CAISDPRGRSSYEQYF	TGTGCCATCAGTGATCCGAGGGGGCGAAGCTCCTACGAGCAGTACTTC
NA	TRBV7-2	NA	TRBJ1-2	CASSLASLVDYGYTF	TGTGCCAGCAGCTTAGCGTCACTAGTTGACTATGGCTACACCTTC
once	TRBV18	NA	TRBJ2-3	CASSGTPAGFTDTQYF	TGTGCCAGCTCGGGGACCCCAGCAGGGTTCACAGATACGCAGTATTTT
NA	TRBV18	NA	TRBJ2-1	CASSDSSYNEQFF	TGTGCCAGCTCAGACAGCTCCTACAATGAGCAGTTCTTC